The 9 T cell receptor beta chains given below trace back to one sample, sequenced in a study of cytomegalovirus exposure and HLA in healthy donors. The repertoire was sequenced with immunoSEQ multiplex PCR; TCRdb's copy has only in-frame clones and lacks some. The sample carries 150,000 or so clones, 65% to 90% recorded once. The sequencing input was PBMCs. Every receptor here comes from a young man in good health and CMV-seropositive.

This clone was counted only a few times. The DNA for the CDR3 is TGTGCCAGCAGCAAGGCCGGAGGGCGAGACTACTCCTACGAGCAGTACTTC. Residues: CASSKAGGRDYSYEQYF. The chain joins TRBV7-6 to TRBJ2-7; weak D call: TRBD2 (6 bases). The CDR3 has 17 amino acids. V lost 5 bases to trimming and J lost 0 bases, with 20 bases between them. The germline gives CDR1 SGHVS, CDR2 FNYEAQ.

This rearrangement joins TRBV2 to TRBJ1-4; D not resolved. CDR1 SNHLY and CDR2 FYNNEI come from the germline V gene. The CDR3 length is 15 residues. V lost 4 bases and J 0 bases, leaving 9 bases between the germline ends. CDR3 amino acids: CASSARSSTNEKLFF. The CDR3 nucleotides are TGTGCCAGCAGTGCTCGTTCCTCAACTAATGAAAAACTGTTTTTT.

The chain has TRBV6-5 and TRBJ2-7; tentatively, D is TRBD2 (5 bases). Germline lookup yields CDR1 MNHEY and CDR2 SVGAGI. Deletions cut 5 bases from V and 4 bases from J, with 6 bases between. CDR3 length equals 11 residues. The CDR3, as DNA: TGTGCCAGCAGTGGCGGGTACGAGCAGTACTTC. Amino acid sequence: CASSGGYEQYF.

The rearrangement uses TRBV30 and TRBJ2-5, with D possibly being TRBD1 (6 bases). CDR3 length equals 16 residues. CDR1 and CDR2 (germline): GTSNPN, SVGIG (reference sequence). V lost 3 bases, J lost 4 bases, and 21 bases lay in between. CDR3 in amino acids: CAWSPRGHPRGETQYF. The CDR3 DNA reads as TGTGCCTGGAGCCCGAGGGGACACCCGAGGGGAGAGACCCAGTACTTC.

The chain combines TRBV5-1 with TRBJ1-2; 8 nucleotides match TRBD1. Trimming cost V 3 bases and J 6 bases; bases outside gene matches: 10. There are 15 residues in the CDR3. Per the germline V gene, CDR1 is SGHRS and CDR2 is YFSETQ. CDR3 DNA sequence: TGCGCCAGCAGCTCGACCCAAGGGACAGGCCATGGCTACACCTTC. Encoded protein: CASSSTQGTGHGYTF. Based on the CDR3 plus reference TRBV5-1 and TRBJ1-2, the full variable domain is KAGVTQTPRYLIKTRGQQVTLSCSPISGHRSVSWYQQTPGQGLQFLFEYFSETQRNKGNFPGRFSGRQFSNSRSEMNVSTLELGDSALYLCASSSTQGTGHGYTFGSGTRLTVV.

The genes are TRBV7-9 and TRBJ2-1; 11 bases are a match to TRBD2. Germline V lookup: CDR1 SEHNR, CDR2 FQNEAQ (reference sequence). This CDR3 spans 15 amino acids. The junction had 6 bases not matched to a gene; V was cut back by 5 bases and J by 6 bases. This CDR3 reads CASSQLAGDPNEQFF. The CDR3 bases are TGTGCCAGCAGCCAACTAGCGGGGGACCCCAATGAGCAGTTCTTC.

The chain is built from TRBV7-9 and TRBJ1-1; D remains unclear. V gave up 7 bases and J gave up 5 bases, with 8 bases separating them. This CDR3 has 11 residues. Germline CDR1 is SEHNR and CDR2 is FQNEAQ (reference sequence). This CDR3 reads CASTQKTEAFF. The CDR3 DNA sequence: TGTGCCAGCACCCAGAAGACTGAAGCTTTCTTT.

This chain's CDR3 is CASSLAGNTEAFF. Written as DNA, the CDR3 is TGTGCCAGCAGCTTGGCGGGGAACACTGAAGCTTTCTTT. The chain combines TRBV7-9 with TRBJ1-1; D is unclear. Germline V lookup: CDR1 SEHNR, CDR2 FQNEAQ (reference sequence). There are 13 residues in the CDR3. V was trimmed by 3 bases and J by 1 base, leaving 6 bases between them.

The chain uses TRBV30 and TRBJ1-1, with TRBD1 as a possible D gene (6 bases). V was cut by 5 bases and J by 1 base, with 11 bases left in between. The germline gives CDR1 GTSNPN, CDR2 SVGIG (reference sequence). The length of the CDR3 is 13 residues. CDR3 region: CAWAQGPNTEAFF. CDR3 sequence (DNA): TGTGCCTGGGCCCAGGGGCCGAACACTGAAGCTTTCTTT.